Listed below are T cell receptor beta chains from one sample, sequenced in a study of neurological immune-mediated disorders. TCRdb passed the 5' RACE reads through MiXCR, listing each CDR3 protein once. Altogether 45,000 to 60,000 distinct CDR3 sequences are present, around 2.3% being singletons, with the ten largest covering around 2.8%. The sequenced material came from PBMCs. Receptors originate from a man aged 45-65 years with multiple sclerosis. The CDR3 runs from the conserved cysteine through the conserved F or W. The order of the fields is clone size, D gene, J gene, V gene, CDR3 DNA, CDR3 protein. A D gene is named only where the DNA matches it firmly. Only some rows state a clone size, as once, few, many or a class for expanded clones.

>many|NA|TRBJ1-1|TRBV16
TGTGCCAGCAGCCAGGGACTCCTGAACACTGAAGCTTTCTTT
CASSQGLLNTEAFF
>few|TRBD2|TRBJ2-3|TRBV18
TGTGCCAGCTCACTGGGACTAGCGGGGGCTACTGATACGCAGTATTTT
CASSLGLAGATDTQYF
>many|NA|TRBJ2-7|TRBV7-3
TGTGCCAGCAGCTTATTGTCAGGGTCCTACGAGCAGTACTTC
CASSLLSGSYEQYF
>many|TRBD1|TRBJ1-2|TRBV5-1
TGCGCCAGCAGCCCCGGGACAGGAAGTTATGGCTACACCTTC
CASSPGTGSYGYTF
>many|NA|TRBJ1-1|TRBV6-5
TGTGCCAGCAGTTCCCCCGCCAGGAACAAGGGCACTGAAGCTTTCTTT
CASSSPARNKGTEAFF
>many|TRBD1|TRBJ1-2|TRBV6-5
TGTGCCAGCAGTTACTCGAGCAGGGGGCAGTATGGCTACACCTTC
CASSYSSRGQYGYTF
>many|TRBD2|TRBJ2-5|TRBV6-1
TGTGCCAGCAGTGCGTCACTAGCGGGGGTAGGGACCCAGTACTTC
CASSASLAGVGTQYF
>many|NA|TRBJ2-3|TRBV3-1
TGTGCCAGCAGCCAATTGCGAACGGGGGGCCACACAGATACGCAGTATTTT
CASSQLRTGGHTDTQYF
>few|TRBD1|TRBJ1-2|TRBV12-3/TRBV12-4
TGTGCCAGCAGTTTGTCACAGGGGGTATTCTATGGCTACACCTTC
CASSLSQGVFYGYTF
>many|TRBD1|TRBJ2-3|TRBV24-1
TGTGCCACCAGTGACAGGGACAGGGGGTCAGATACGCAGTATTTT
CATSDRDRGSDTQYF
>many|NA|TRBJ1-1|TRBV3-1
TGTGCCAGCCAGGGATCTGGGGGAGCTTTCTTT
CASQGSGGAFF
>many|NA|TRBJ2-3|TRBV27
TGTGCCAGCAGTATTCAGGGGAACACAGATACGCAGTATTTT
CASSIQGNTDTQYF
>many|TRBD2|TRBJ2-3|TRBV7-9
TGTGCCAGCAGCTTAGCGTGGCTAGCGGACCGTACGCAGTATTTT
CASSLAWLADRTQYF
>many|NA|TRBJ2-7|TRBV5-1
TGCGCCAGCAGCCCGACTGGACAGTCCGTTTGGGAGCAGTACTTC
CASSPTGQSVWEQYF
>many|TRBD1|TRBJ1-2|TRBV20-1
TGCAGTGCTAGAGATTCGACAGGGGGTTTGTATGGCTACACCTTC
CSARDSTGGLYGYTF
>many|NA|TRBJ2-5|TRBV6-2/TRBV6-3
TGTGCCAGCAGAAACAGCGGCAGGGTAGGGGAGACCCAGTACTTC
CASRNSGRVGETQYF
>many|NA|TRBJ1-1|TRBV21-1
TGTGCCAGCAGCAAACGTGTACAGGGGGAATTTGACACTGAAGCTTTCTTT
CASSKRVQGEFDTEAFF
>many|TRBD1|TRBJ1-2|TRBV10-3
TGTGCCATACAAATTCGGACAGGGAACTATGGCTACACCTTC
CAIQIRTGNYGYTF
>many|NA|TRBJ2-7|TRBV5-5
TGTGCCAGCAGCTTGAGGACACCCTACGAGCAGTACTTC
CASSLRTPYEQYF
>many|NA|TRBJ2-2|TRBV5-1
TGCGCCAGCAGTACGCAGGGTGACACCGGGGAGCTGTTTTTT
CASSTQGDTGELFF
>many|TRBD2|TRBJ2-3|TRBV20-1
TGCAGTGCCGGCGAGCGGGGGAGCACAGATACGCAGTATTTT
CSAGERGSTDTQYF
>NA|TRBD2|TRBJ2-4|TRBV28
TGTGCCAGCAGTCCCCGGGGGGGTCTAAACATTCAGTACTTC
CASSPRGGLNIQYF
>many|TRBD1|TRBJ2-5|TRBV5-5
TGTGCCAGCAGCCCCCGGGGGGCGGGACAGGGGGCCGCAGAGACCCAGTACTTC
CASSPRGAGQGAAETQYF
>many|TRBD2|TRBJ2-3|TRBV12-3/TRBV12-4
TGTGCCAGCCAGCGGGGGAGCACAGATACGCAGTATTTT
CASQRGSTDTQYF
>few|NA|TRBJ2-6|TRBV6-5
TGTGCCAGCACCCCCGGTCACTCTGGGGCCAACGTCCTGACTTTC
CASTPGHSGANVLTF